One and the same sample provided the 32 T cell receptor beta chains below, sequenced in a study of T cells in localized non-small cell lung cancer. Data came from immunoSEQ multiplex PCR; TCRdb stores just in-frame clones and leaves some out. The sample yields roughly 20,000 clones, about 89% seen once. The specimen comprised peripheral blood, sampled before any cancer treatment. These TCRs come from a woman aged 35 to 69 with stage I lung adenocarcinoma.

This chain connects TRBV4-1 to TRBJ2-3, with D possibly TRBD1 on 6 matching bases. CDR1 and CDR2 (germline): MGHRA, YSYEKL. V was trimmed by 4 bases and J by 0 bases, leaving 20 bases between them. CDR3 length equals 18 residues. The CDR3 coding sequence is TGCGCCAGCAGCCCCTTTCCCGGGACAACACCTAGCACAGATACGCAGTATTTT. Translation: CASSPFPGTTPSTDTQYF.

V and J are TRBV19 and TRBJ1-6; D may be TRBD1 (6 bases). Germline CDR1 is LNHDA and CDR2 is SQIVND (reference sequence). Trimming took off 6 bases at V and 10 bases at J, with 16 bases between the two ends. The CDR3 is 14 residues long. CDR3 residues: CASRPGDLGSPLHF. CDR3 sequence (DNA): TGTGCCAGTAGACCAGGGGATCTAGGATCACCCCTCCACTTT.

The chain joins TRBV6-5 to TRBJ2-1, with 7 bases aligning to TRBD1. Germline CDR1 MNHEY, CDR2 SVGAGI. V lost 6 bases and J lost 3; bases outside the gene matches: 2. The CDR3 is 13 residues long. The CDR3 reads CASSRDSYNEQFF. The CDR3 DNA is TGTGCCAGCAGCCGGGACAGCTACAATGAGCAGTTCTTC.

The count of this clone is one. The chain has TRBV6-1 and TRBJ2-3, with D perhaps TRBD2 (5 bases). This CDR3 is 12 amino acids long. Germline CDR1 MNHNS, CDR2 SASEGT. V lost 4 bases and J 8 bases, leaving 10 bases between the germline ends. The CDR3 bases are TGTGCCAGCAGTGGACTGGGAGTTACGCAGTATTTT. It translates to CASSGLGVTQYF.

The V call is TRBV5-6, the J call TRBJ1-5, with D unresolved. With 3 bases removed from V and 0 bases from J, the gap between germline ends came to 7 bases. CDR1 and CDR2 from the germline V gene are SGHDT and YYEEEE. CDR3 length: 14 residues. CDR3 coding DNA: TGTGCCAGCAGCTGGGCGGATAGCAATCAGCCCCAGCATTTT. Translated: CASSWADSNQPQHF.

Points on this clone: The sample carries other DNA sequences with the same CDR3. The chain links TRBV6-4 to TRBJ1-1; D is undetermined. The ends were cut back, 3 bases at V and 1 base at J, with 6 bases in the middle. The CDR3 is made up of 13 amino acids. The germline V gene has CDR1 MRHNA and CDR2 SNTAGT. The CDR3 sequence: CASSEQRNTEAFF. CDR3 nucleotide sequence: TGTGCCAGCAGTGAGCAGAGGAACACTGAAGCTTTCTTT.

The rearrangement uses TRBV7-2 and TRBJ2-1, with 9 bases identical to TRBD1. The CDR3 length is 15 residues. J was trimmed by 4 bases and V by 5 bases; bases with no gene match: 6. Germline V gene data show CDR1 as SGHTA and CDR2 as FQGNSA. DNA of the CDR3: TGTGCCAGCAGCGAGACAGGGGGAACATACAATGAGCAGTTCTTC. Its protein product is CASSETGGTYNEQFF.

This chain links TRBV5-4 with TRBJ2-5; 15 bases match TRBD2. Germline CDR1 SGHNT, CDR2 YYREEE (reference sequence). The CDR3 totals 17 residues. J lost 2 bases, V lost 2 bases, and 4 bases had no gene match. CDR3 DNA: TGTGCCAGCAGCTTTGGGACTAGCGGGGGGACTCAAGAGACCCAGTACTTC. Translated: CASSFGTSGGTQETQYF. The whole variable domain, filled in from reference TRBV5-4 and TRBJ2-5, reads ETGVTQSPTHLIKTRGQQVTLRCSSQSGHNTVSWYQQALGQGPQFIFQYYREEENGRGNFPPRFSGLQFPNYSSELNVNALELDDSALYLCASSFGTSGGTQETQYFGPGTRLLVL.

This chain links TRBV7-5 with TRBJ2-7; TRBD2, as called in the table, went unchecked against the DNA. TRBV7-5 is described as a pseudogene. The CDR3 is 15 residues long. CDR3 protein: CARSFKGDLIHEQYF. The DNA for the CDR3 is TGTGCCAGAAGCTTTAAGGGAGACCTGATCCACGAGCAGTACTTC.

The chain links TRBV28 to TRBJ2-7; the D gene is possibly TRBD2 (5 bases). The germline V gene has CDR1 MDHEN and CDR2 SYDVKM. CDR3 length: 13 amino acids. Deletions cut 6 bases from V and 1 base from J, with 10 bases between. CDR3 sequence: CASSPGMSYEQYF. The CDR3, as DNA: TGTGCCAGCAGCCCGGGAATGTCCTACGAGCAGTACTTC.

This clone occurred once. The chain recombines TRBV11-2 with TRBJ2-5; the match to TRBD2 covers 7 bases. Trimming removed 2 bases from V and 2 bases from J; junction bases left unmatched: 11. This CDR3 has 17 amino acids. CDR1 SGHAT and CDR2 FQNNGV come from the germline V gene. Here the CDR3 reads CASSLKWAGEGQETQYF. The DNA of the CDR3 is TGTGCCAGCAGCTTAAAGTGGGCGGGGGAGGGACAAGAGACCCAGTACTTC.

This clone was recorded only once. The chain recombines TRBV6-1 with TRBJ2-5; tentatively, D is TRBD2 (6 bases). The germline V gene encodes CDR1 MNHNS and CDR2 SASEGT. V lost 2 bases and J lost 5, with 12 bases in between. The CDR3 covers 14 residues. The CDR3 nucleotides are TGTGCCAGCAGTGAACAGGCGGGAACGGAGACCCAGTACTTC. The encoded protein is CASSEQAGTETQYF.

The chain employs TRBV29-1 and TRBJ1-1, with 8 nucleotides matching TRBD1. The CDR3 spans 12 residues. Germline V gene sequence: CDR1 SQVTM, CDR2 ANQGSEA. With V trimmed by 7 bases and J by 3 bases, 4 bases remained unmatched. CDR3 coding DNA: TGCAGCGGTGGACAGGGCGACACTGAAGCTTTCTTT. Protein sequence: CSGGQGDTEAFF.

This chain connects TRBV19 to TRBJ1-5, with 9 bases fitting TRBD1. The CDR3 contains 17 residues. With V trimmed by 7 bases and J by 2 bases, 12 bases remained unmatched. Per the germline V gene, CDR1 is LNHDA and CDR2 is SQIVND (reference sequence). CDR3 DNA sequence: TGTGCCAGTATAAGGGGACAGGGAAGTGCGGGCAATCAGCCCCAGCATTTT. It yields the protein CASIRGQGSAGNQPQHF.

V and J are TRBV6-1 and TRBJ1-5; 9 positions match TRBD1. Germline values: CDR1 MNHNS, CDR2 SASEGT. J lost 7 bases, V lost 1 base, and 11 bases had no gene match. The CDR3 has 17 residues. DNA for the CDR3: TGTGCCAGCAGTGAAGGGCCGGGACAGGGCCTTCAACAGCCCCAGCATTTT. Translated: CASSEGPGQGLQQPQHF.

The chain carries TRBV10-3 and TRBJ2-4, with 7 bases aligning to TRBD2. The V segment lost 2 bases and the J segment 3 bases; nucleotides outside the gene matches: 4. This CDR3 spans 15 amino acids. The germline CDR1 and CDR2 sequences are ENHRY and SYGVKD. Written as DNA, the CDR3 is TGTGCCATCAGTGAGGGCAGGGAGGGCAAAAACATTCAGTACTTC. Amino acid sequence: CAISEGREGKNIQYF.

CDR3 loop: CASRPTVSGANVLTF. CDR3 DNA: TGTGCCAGCAGACCGACAGTCTCTGGGGCCAACGTCCTGACTTTC. The chain combines TRBV6-1 with TRBJ2-6, with D possibly TRBD1 on 5 matching bases. Trimming shortened V by 6 bases and J by 0 bases, and 9 bases separated the two germline ends. There are 15 residues in the CDR3. Germline assignment: CDR1 MNHNS and CDR2 SASEGT.

V is TRBV6-5 and J is TRBJ1-2, with TRBD1 identical over 7 bases. Germline lookup yields CDR1 MNHEY and CDR2 SVGAGI. The CDR3 consists of 13 residues. The J segment lost 4 bases and the V segment lost 6 bases, leaving 5 bases of the junction unmatched. The DNA for the CDR3 is TGTGCCAGCAGAGACAGGGTCAGCTATGGCTACACCTTC. Protein: CASRDRVSYGYTF.

The genes are TRBV18 and TRBJ1-5; 10 nucleotides match TRBD1. CDR3 size: 16 residues. J was trimmed by 7 bases and V by 3 bases; bases with no gene match: 9. Germline CDR1 and CDR2: KGHSH and LQKENI. CDR3: CASSPGQGMGGQPQHF. The CDR3 coding sequence is TGTGCCAGCTCACCGGGACAGGGGATGGGAGGGCAGCCCCAGCATTTT.

The chain joins TRBV4-1 to TRBJ2-7; no firm D call. Per the germline V gene, CDR1 is MGHRA and CDR2 is YSYEKL. Between the trimmed V and J ends, which lost 0 bases and 4 bases, there was a span of 13 bases. The CDR3 spans 15 residues. CDR3 sequence reads: CASSQDLRPSYEQYF. CDR3 nucleotide sequence: TGCGCCAGCAGCCAAGATCTGCGGCCGTCTTACGAGCAGTACTTC.

The rearrangement uses TRBV27 and TRBJ1-5; 9 positions agree with TRBD1. Unmatched junction bases numbered 6, after V lost 5 bases and J lost 7 bases. Germline V gives CDR1 MNHEY, CDR2 SMNVEV (reference sequence). This CDR3 is built from 14 residues. The CDR3 bases are TGTGCCAGCAGTCCCGGGACAGGGCAACAGCCCCAGCATTTT. Its translation: CASSPGTGQQPQHF.

This chain connects TRBV10-3 to TRBJ1-1; possibly TRBD1 for D (6 bases). The germline V gene has CDR1 ENHRY and CDR2 SYGVKD. This CDR3 has 15 amino acids. V dropped 0 bases and J dropped 0 bases, with 8 bases sitting between them. This CDR3 is CAISESRGMNTEAFF. CDR3 DNA sequence: TGTGCCATCAGTGAGTCGAGGGGGATGAACACTGAAGCTTTCTTT.

This sequence joins TRBV6-5 and TRBJ1-1; D might be TRBD1 (5 bases). Trimming shortened V by 6 bases and J by 1 base, and 9 bases separated the two germline ends. The germline gives CDR1 MNHEY, CDR2 SVGAGI. The CDR3 covers 13 residues. CDR3 in amino acids: CASSWDGNTEAFF. CDR3 bases: TGTGCCAGCAGCTGGGACGGGAACACTGAAGCTTTCTTT.

A single count supports this clone. This rearrangement joins TRBV7-9 to TRBJ1-1, with TRBD1 as a possible D gene (5 bases). This CDR3 contains 12 residues. Trimming shortened V by 3 bases and J by 5 bases, and 7 bases separated the two germline ends. Germline V lookup: CDR1 SEHNR, CDR2 FQNEAQ (reference sequence). In nucleotides, the CDR3 is TGTGCCAGCAGCTTTGAGGGGACTGAAGCTTTCTTT. Its translation: CASSFEGTEAFF.

The rearrangement uses TRBV6-1 and TRBJ2-5; TRBD2 matches 10 bases. J gave up 2 bases and V 8 bases, and 8 bases lay outside the gene matches. This CDR3 region has 15 residues. Per germline, CDR1 MNHNS and CDR2 SASEGT. The CDR3 DNA follows: TGTGCCAGCGGGGCCATAGCGGGGGGACAAGAGACCCAGTACTTC. Protein sequence: CASGAIAGGQETQYF.

The chain uses TRBV19 and TRBJ1-5; D perhaps matches TRBD1 (6 bases). V was trimmed by 5 bases and J by 0 bases, leaving 14 bases between them. This CDR3 is built from 16 residues. Germline V gene sequence: CDR1 LNHDA, CDR2 SQIVND (reference sequence). Here the CDR3 reads CASSPMTGYSNQPQHF. DNA of the CDR3: TGTGCCAGTAGTCCCATGACAGGTTATAGCAATCAGCCCCAGCATTTT.

The chain has TRBV28 and TRBJ2-5; D unresolved. This CDR3 comprises 12 residues. V lost 1 base and J 6 bases, leaving 6 bases between the germline ends. CDR1 MDHEN and CDR2 SYDVKM come from the germline V gene. CDR3 DNA sequence: TGTGCCAGCAGTTTATTCAGACAGACCCAGTACTTC. This codes for CASSLFRQTQYF. Using reference TRBV28 and TRBJ2-5 for the parts outside the CDR3, the full variable domain is DVKVTQSSRYLVKRTGEKVFLECVQDMDHENMFWYRQDPGLGLRLIYFSYDVKMKEKGDIPEGYSVSREKKERFSLILESASTNQTSMYLCASSLFRQTQYFGPGTRLLVL.

The chain couples TRBV5-1 to TRBJ2-7; D unclear. The CDR3 spans 14 residues. Germline CDR1 and CDR2: SGHRS and YFSETQ. V dropped 4 bases and J dropped 0 bases, with 11 bases sitting between them. The CDR3 DNA reads as TGCGCCAGCAGCCCGGTGGGCCTCTCCTACGAGCAGTACTTC. Translating gives CASSPVGLSYEQYF.

The chain links TRBV2 to TRBJ2-7; 11 bases fit TRBD2. After removal of 6 bases from V and 6 bases from J, the junction contained 4 bases not matched to a gene. The CDR3 runs 13 residues. Germline assignment: CDR1 SNHLY and CDR2 FYNNEI. The CDR3 nucleotides are TGTGCCAGCAGGGTCGGACTAGCGGGCGAGCAGTACTTC. This encodes CASRVGLAGEQYF.

The chain uses TRBV5-1 and TRBJ2-7; D is perhaps TRBD1 or TRBD2 (6 bases each). The CDR3 runs to 15 residues. Per the germline V gene, CDR1 is SGHRS and CDR2 is YFSETQ. The ends were cut back, 3 bases at V and 6 bases at J, with 19 bases in the middle. This CDR3 reads CASSSGRDGGGEQYF. DNA for the CDR3: TGCGCCAGCAGCTCAGGTAGGGACGGAGGGGGCGAGCAGTACTTC.

The chain joins TRBV27 to TRBJ1-4; 8 bases line up with TRBD1. Germline CDR1 MNHEY, CDR2 SMNVEV (reference sequence). CDR3 length: 15 amino acids. J was trimmed by 5 bases and V by 4 bases; bases with no gene match: 6. Written as DNA, the CDR3 is TGTGCCAGCAGTTCCTCGGACAGGGTGAATGAAAAACTGTTTTTT. Its protein product is CASSSSDRVNEKLFF. Combining the CDR3 with reference TRBV27 and TRBJ1-4 gives the whole variable domain EAQVTQNPRYLITVTGKKLTVTCSQNMNHEYMSWYRQDPGLGLRQIYYSMNVEVTDKGDVPEGYKVSRKEKRNFPLILESPSPNQTSLYFCASSSSDRVNEKLFFGSGTQLSVL.

Details on this clone: At one end the junction does not follow the germline gene, possibly because of a read error. The chain couples TRBV7-7 to TRBJ2-2; 7 bases line up with TRBD1. CDR3 length: 14 residues. Germline V gene lookup returns CDR1 SSHAT and CDR2 FNYEAQ (reference sequence). In DNA form, the CDR3 reads TGTGCTAGCAGCCCAACAGGGGCCACCGGGGAGCTGTTTTTT. Translated, it gives CASSPTGATGELFF.